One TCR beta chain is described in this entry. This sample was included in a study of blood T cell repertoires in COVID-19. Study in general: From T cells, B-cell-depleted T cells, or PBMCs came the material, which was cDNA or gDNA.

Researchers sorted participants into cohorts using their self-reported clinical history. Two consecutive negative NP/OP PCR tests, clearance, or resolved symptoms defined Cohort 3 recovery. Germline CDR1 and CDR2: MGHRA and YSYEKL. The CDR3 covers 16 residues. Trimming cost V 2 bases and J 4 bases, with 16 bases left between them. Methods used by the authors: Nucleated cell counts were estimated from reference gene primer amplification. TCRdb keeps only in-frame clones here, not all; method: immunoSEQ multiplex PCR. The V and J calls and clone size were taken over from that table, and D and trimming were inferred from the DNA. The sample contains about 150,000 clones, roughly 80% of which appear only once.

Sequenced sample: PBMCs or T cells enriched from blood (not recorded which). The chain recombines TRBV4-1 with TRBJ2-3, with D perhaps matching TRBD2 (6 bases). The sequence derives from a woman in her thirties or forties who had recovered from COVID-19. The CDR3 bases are TGCGCCAGCAGCCAATCGACTAGTGAGTTTTCAGATACGCAGTATTTT. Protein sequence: CASSQSTSEFSDTQYF.